This entry concerns a single T cell receptor beta chain. The sample is drawn from a study of blood T cell repertoires in COVID-19. Individuals drawn from under 30 US areas were about 18 to 90 years old. V was pared by 3 bases and J by 6 bases, with 2 bases of the junction left unmatched. Looked up from germline, CDR1 is KGHSH and CDR2 is LQKENI. There are 12 residues in the CDR3. TCRdb keeps only in-frame clones here, not all; method: immunoSEQ multiplex PCR. The sample has under 250,000 clones; over 80% are singletons. This chain links TRBV18 with TRBJ2-7, with 7 bases identical to TRBD1. The receptor was isolated from a woman aged 40 to 50 who had been exposed to COVID-19. The sequencing input was PBMCs or T cells enriched from blood (not recorded which). The CDR3 region has the DNA TGTGCCAGCTCACCGGGACAGCGCGAGCAGTACTTC. Translating gives CASSPGQREQYF.